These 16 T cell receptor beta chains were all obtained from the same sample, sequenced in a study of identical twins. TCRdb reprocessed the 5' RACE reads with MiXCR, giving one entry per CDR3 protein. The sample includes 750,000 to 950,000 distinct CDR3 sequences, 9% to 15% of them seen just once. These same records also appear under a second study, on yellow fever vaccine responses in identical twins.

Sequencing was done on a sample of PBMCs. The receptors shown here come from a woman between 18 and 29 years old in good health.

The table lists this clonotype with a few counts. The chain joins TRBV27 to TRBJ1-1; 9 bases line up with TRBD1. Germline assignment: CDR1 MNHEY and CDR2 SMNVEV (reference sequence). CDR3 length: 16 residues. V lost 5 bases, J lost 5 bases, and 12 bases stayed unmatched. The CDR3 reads CASSPGTGWVRTEAFF. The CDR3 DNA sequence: TGTGCCAGCAGTCCGGGGACAGGGTGGGTGAGGACTGAAGCTTTCTTT.

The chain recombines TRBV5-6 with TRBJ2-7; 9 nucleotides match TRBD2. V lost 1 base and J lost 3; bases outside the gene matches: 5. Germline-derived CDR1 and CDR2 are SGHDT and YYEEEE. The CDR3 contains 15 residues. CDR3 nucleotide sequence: TGTGCCAGCAGCTTGTGGCTAGCGGGACTCTACGAGCAGTACTTC. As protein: CASSLWLAGLYEQYF. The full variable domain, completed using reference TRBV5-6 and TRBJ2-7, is DAGVTQSPTHLIKTRGQQVTLRCSPKSGHDTVSWYQQALGQGPQFIFQYYEEEERQRGNFPDRFSGHQFPNYSSELNVNALLLGDSALYLCASSLWLAGLYEQYFGPGTRLTVT.

The CDR3 protein is CASTGNDYGYTF. The CDR3 DNA reads TGTGCCAGTACGGGGAACGACTATGGCTACACCTTC. This rearrangement joins TRBV12-3 or TRBV12-4 to TRBJ1-2; D uncertain. V lost 9 bases and J 3 bases, leaving 11 bases between the germline ends. This CDR3 spans 12 amino acids.

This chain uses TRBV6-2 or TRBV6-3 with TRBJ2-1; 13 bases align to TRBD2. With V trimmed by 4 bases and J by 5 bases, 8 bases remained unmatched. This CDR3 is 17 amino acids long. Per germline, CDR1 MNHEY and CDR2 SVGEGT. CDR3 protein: CASSSTPGTSGNNEQFF. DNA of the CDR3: TGTGCCAGCAGTTCCACCCCCGGGACTAGCGGGAACAATGAGCAGTTCTTC.

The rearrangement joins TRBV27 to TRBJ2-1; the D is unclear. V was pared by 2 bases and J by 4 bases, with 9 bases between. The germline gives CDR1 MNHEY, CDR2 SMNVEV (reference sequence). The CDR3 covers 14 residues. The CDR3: CASSLPGDYNEQFF. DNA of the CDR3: TGTGCCAGCAGTTTACCCGGAGATTACAATGAGCAGTTCTTC.

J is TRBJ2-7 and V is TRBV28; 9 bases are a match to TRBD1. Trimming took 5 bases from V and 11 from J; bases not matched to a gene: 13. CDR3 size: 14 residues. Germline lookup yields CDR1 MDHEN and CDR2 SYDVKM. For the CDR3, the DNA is TGTGCCAGCAGTCCACAGGGGGCGACGAGGTTGGAGTACTTC. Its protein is CASSPQGATRLEYF.

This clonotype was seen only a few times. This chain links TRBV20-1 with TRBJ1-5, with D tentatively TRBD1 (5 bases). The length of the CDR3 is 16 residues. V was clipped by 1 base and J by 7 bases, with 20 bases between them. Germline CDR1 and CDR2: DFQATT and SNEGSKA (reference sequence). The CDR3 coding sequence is TGCAGTGCTAGAGTTGCACGCCAGGGTAAGGGGCAGCCCCAGCATTTT. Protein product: CSARVARQGKGQPQHF.

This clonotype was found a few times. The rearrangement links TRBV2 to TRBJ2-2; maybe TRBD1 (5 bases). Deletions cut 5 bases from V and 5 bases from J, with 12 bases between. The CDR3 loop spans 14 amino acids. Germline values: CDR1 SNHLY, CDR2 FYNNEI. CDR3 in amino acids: CASSWQGLTGELFF. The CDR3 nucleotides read TGTGCCAGCAGTTGGCAGGGTCTTACCGGGGAGCTGTTTTTT.

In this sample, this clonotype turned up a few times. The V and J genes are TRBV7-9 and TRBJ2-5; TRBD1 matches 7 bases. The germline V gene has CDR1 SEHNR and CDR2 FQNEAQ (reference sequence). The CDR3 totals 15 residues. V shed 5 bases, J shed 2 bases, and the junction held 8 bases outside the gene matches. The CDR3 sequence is CASSRDSNYQETQYF. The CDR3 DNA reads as TGTGCCAGCAGCCGGGACAGCAACTATCAAGAGACCCAGTACTTC.

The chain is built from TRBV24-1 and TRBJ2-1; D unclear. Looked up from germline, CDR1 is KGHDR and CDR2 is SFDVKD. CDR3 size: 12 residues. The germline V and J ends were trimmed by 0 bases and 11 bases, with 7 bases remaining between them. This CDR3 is CATSDLQHQQFF. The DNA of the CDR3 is TGTGCCACCAGTGATTTGCAACATCAGCAGTTCTTC.

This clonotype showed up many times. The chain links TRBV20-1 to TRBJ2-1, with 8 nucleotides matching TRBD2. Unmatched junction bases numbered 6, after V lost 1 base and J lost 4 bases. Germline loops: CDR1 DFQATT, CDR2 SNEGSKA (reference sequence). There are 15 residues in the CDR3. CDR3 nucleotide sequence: TGCAGTGCTAGAGCCTCCGGGAGGGATTACAATGAGCAGTTCTTC. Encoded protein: CSARASGRDYNEQFF.

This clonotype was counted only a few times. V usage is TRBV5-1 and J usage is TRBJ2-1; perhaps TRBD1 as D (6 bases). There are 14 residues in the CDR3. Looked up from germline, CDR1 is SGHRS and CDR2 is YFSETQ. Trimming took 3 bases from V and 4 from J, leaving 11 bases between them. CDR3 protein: CASSSGTYYNEQFF. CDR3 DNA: TGCGCCAGCAGCTCCGGGACATATTACAATGAGCAGTTCTTC.

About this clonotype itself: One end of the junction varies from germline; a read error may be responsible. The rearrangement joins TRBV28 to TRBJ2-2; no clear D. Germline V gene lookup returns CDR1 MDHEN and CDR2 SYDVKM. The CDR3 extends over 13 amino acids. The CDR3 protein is CASSSDGPGELFF. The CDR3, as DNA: TGTGCCAGCAGTTCGGACGGCCCCGGAGAGCTGTTTTTT.

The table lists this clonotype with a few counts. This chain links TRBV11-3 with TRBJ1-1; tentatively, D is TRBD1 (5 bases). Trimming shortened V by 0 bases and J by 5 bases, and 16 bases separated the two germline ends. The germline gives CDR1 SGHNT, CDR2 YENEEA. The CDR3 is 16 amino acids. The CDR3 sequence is CASSLDPLGGITEAFF. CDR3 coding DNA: TGTGCCAGCAGCTTAGATCCGCTCGGGGGTATTACTGAAGCTTTCTTT.

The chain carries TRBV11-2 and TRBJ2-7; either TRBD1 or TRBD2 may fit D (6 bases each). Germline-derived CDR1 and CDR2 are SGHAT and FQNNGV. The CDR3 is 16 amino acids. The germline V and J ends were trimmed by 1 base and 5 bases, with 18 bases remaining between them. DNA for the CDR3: TGTGCCAGCAGCTTAGGTGCCGGGGGCTACGCGGACGAGCAGTACTTC. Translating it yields CASSLGAGGYADEQYF. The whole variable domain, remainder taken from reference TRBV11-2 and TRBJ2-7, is EAGVAQSPRYKIIEKRQSVAFWCNPISGHATLYWYQQILGQGPKLLIQFQNNGVVDDSQLPKDRFSAERLKGVDSTLKIQPAKLEDSAVYLCASSLGAGGYADEQYFGPGTRLTVT.

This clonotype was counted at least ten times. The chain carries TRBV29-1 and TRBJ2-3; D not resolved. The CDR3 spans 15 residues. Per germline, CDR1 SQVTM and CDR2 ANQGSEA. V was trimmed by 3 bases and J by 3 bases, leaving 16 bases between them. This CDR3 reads CSVEYISELTDTQYF. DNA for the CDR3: TGCAGCGTTGAGTATATTAGTGAACTAACAGATACGCAGTATTTT.